This TCR beta chain was obtained from a study of OX40 agonist ivuxolimab in advanced cancers. J was trimmed by 4 bases and V by 7 bases; bases with no gene match: 8. The CDR3 totals 15 residues. CDR1 MDHEN and CDR2 SYDVKM come from the germline V gene. Profiling relied on immunoSEQ multiplex PCR, and the TCRdb table lists in-frame clones only, not all of them. The repertoire includes around 60,000 clones, roughly 85% of them detected once, and 2.5% to 3.5% sits in the top ten. The specimen comprised CD4+ or CD8+ T cells sorted from blood, sampled in a trial of the OX40 agonist ivuxolimab. The clonotype comes from an adult with an advanced solid tumor such as melanoma, head and neck, liver or kidney cancer. This chain links TRBV28 with TRBJ2-1; 9 nucleotides match TRBD2. CDR3 nucleotides: TGTGCCAGCAATAGCGGGAGCCCGGGGTACAATGAGCAGTTCTTC. This encodes CASNSGSPGYNEQFF. Drawing the rest from reference TRBV28 and TRBJ2-1, the complete variable domain is DVKVTQSSRYLVKRTGEKVFLECVQDMDHENMFWYRQDPGLGLRLIYFSYDVKMKEKGDIPEGYSVSREKKERFSLILESASTNQTSMYLCASNSGSPGYNEQFFGPGTRLTVL.